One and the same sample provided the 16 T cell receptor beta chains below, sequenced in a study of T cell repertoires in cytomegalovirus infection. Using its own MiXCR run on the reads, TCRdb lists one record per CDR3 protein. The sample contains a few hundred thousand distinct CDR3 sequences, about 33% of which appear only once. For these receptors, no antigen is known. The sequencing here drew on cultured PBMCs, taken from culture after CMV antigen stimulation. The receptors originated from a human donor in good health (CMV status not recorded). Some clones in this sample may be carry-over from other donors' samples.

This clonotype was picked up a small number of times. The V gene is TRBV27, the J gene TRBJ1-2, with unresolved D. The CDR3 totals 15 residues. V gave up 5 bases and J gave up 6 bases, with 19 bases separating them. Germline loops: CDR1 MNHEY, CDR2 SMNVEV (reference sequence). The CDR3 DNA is TGTGCCAGCAGTCCCAGGTGGTCCGAGAAGCATGGCTACACCTTC. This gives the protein CASSPRWSEKHGYTF.

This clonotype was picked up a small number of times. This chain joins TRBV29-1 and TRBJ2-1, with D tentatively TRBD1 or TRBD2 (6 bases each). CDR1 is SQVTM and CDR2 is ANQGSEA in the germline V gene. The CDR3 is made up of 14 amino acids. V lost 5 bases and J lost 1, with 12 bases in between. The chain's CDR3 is CSVPGAGSYNEQFF. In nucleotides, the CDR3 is TGCAGCGTTCCGGGGGCAGGTTCCTACAATGAGCAGTTCTTC.

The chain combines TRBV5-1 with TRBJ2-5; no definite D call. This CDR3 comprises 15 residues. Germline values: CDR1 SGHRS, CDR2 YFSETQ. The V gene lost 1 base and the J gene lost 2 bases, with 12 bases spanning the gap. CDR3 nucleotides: TGCGCCAGCAGCTTGCAACGGGCCCTACAAGAGACCCAGTACTTC. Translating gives CASSLQRALQETQYF.

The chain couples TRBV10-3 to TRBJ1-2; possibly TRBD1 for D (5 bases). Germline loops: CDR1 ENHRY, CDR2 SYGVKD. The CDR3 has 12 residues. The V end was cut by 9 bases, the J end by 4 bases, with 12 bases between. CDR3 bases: TGTGCCATGGGGGAAAATGGCTATGGCTACACCTTC. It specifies CAMGENGYGYTF.

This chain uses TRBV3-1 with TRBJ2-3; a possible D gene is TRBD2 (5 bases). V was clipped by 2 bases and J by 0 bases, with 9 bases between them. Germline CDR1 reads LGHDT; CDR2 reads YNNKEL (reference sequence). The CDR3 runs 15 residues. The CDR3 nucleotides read TGTGCCAGCAGCCAAAACGGAGGTAGCACAGATACGCAGTATTTT. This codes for CASSQNGGSTDTQYF.

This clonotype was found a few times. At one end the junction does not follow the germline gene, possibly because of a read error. CDR3 sequence reads: CASSRQADTGELFF. The CDR3 DNA sequence: TGTGCTAGCAGCCGACAGGCAGACACCGGGGAGCTGTTTTTT. This chain uses TRBV7-7 with TRBJ2-2; D perhaps matches TRBD1 (6 bases). This CDR3 comprises 14 residues. Germline loops: CDR1 SSHAT, CDR2 FNYEAQ (reference sequence).

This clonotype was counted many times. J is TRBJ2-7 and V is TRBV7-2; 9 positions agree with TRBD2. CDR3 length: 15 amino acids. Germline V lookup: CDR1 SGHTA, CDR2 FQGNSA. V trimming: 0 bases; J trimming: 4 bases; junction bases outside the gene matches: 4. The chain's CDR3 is CASSLAPAGGYEQYF. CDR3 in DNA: TGTGCCAGCAGCTTAGCGCCAGCGGGGGGATACGAGCAGTACTTC.

Here the CDR3 reads CASSLGGAGGGQPQHF. The DNA for the CDR3 is TGTGCCAGCAGCTTAGGAGGAGCAGGAGGGGGTCAGCCCCAGCATTTT. The chain couples TRBV7-4 to TRBJ1-5, with D perhaps matching TRBD1 (6 bases). From germline, CDR1 is SGHVT and CDR2 SQSDAQ. V lost 1 base, J lost 6 bases, and 16 bases lay in between. The CDR3 is made up of 16 amino acids. Looking up the rest from reference TRBV7-4 and TRBJ1-5 gives the full variable domain: GAGVSQSPRYKVAKRGRDVALRCDSISGHVTLYWYRQTLGQGSEVLTYSQSDAQRDKSGRPSGRFSAERPERSVSTLKIQRTEQGDSAVYLCASSLGGAGGGQPQHFGDGTRLSIL.

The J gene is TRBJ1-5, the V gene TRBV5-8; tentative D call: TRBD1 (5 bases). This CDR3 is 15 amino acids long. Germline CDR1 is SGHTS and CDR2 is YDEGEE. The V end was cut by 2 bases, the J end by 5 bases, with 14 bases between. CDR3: CASSFQGRGDQPQHF. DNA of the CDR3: TGTGCCAGCAGCTTTCAAGGCAGAGGGGATCAGCCCCAGCATTTT.

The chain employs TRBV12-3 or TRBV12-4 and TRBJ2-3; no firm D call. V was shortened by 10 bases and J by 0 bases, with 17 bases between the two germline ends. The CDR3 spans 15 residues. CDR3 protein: CAIRRSLRSTDTQYF. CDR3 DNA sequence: TGTGCCATCCGAAGGAGCCTACGAAGCACAGATACGCAGTATTTT.

CDR3 residues: CASSSLDRGNTEAFF. The CDR3 DNA reads TGTGCCAGCAGCTCCCTGGACAGGGGGAACACTGAAGCTTTCTTT. This chain links TRBV9 with TRBJ1-1; 9 bases are a match to TRBD1. The germline V gene encodes CDR1 SGDLS and CDR2 YYNGEE. V gave up 4 bases and J gave up 1 base; unmatched junction bases: 5. This CDR3 spans 15 amino acids.

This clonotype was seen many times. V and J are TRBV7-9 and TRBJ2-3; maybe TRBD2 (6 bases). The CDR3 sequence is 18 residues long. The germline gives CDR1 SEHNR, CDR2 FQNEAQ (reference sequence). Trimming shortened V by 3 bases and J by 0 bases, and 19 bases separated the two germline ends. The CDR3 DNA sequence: TGTGCCAGCAGCTTCCCCCGGGGGAGGCCTTCTAGCACAGATACGCAGTATTTT. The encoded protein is CASSFPRGRPSSTDTQYF.

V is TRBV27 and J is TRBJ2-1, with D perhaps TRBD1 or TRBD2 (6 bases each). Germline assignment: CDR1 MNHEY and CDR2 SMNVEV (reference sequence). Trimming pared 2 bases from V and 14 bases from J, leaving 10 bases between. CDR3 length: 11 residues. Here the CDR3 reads CASSLGGREFF. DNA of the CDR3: TGTGCCAGCAGTTTAGGGGGGCGAGAGTTCTTC.

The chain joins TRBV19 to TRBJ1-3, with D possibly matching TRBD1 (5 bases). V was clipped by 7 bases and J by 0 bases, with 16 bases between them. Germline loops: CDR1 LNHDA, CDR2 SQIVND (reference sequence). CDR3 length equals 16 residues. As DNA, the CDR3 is TGTGCCAGTACCGACGGGGACGCCTCCTCTGGAAACACCATATATTTT. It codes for CASTDGDASSGNTIYF.

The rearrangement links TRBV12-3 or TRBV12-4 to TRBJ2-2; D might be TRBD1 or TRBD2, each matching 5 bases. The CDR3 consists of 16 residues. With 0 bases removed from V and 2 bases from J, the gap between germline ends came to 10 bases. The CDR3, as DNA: TGTGCCAGCAGTTTAGCGGTGGGGGATAACACCGGGGAGCTGTTTTTT. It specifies CASSLAVGDNTGELFF.

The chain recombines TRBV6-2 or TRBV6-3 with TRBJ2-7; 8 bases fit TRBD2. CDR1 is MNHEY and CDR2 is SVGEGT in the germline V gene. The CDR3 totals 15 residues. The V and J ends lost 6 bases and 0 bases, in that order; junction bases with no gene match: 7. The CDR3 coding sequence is TGTGCCAGCAGCCGTCCGGGACTAGTCTCCTACGAGCAGTACTTC. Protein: CASSRPGLVSYEQYF.